This T cell receptor (beta chain) was identified during a study of blood T cell repertoires in COVID-19. As for the study in general: Material from acute and convalescent COVID-19 was sourced from the United States, Italy and Spain. T cells, B-cell-depleted T cells, or PBMCs provided the cDNA or gDNA that served as material.

This CDR3 region has 16 residues. The V end lost 6 bases, the J end lost 2 bases, and 20 bases lay between the germline ends. Per the germline V gene, CDR1 is KGHSH and CDR2 is LQKENI. In the source study's methods: Quantification of nucleated cells was approximated via reference gene primer amplification. The protocol was immunoSEQ multiplex PCR, while the TCRdb copy is restricted to in-frame clones and leaves out a portion. Clonal size and the V and J genes are those of that table, whereas D and trimming came from the DNA. The data show around 150,000 clones, 86% seen once. Sequences were obtained from peripheral blood. J is TRBJ2-7 and V is TRBV18, with D possibly matching TRBD1 (6 bases). This clonotype originated in a man aged 65 to 79 with acute or convalescent COVID-19. The CDR3 sequence is CASSKTHPQGTYEQYF. The DNA for the CDR3 is TGTGCCAGCTCCAAGACTCATCCACAGGGAACCTACGAGCAGTACTTC.